The source of this TCR beta chain is a study of pediatric ulcerative colitis. The study, taken as a whole, reports: Rectal repertoires separated controls, mild-moderate and acute severe colitis.

There are 15 residues in the CDR3. Trimming removed 1 base at V and 2 bases at J, with 9 bases between. CDR1 and CDR2 from the germline V gene are LNHDA and SQIVND (reference sequence). TCRdb keeps only in-frame clones here, not all; method: immunoSEQ multiplex PCR. The sample lists about 36,000 clones, 70% to 90% seen once, with approximately 25% in the top ten. This clone is large by share. What it binds is not known. The sequenced material came from blood. The V and J genes are TRBV19 and TRBJ1-5; no reliable D call. The receptor was derived from a girl between 10 and 17 years old with moderate ulcerative colitis. For the CDR3, the DNA is TGTGCCAGTAGTATAGCCGTCAGCGGCAATCAGCCCCAGCATTTT. This translates into CASSIAVSGNQPQHF. Full variable domain (missing parts from reference TRBV19 and TRBJ1-5): DGGITQSPKYLFRKEGQNVTLSCEQNLNHDAMYWYRQDPGQGLRLIYYSQIVNDFQKGDIAEGYSVSREKKESFPLTVTSAQKNPTAFYLCASSIAVSGNQPQHFGDGTRLSIL.